This T cell receptor beta chain was documented in a study of blood T cells in healthy people across ages (dated by TCRdb to the mid-2010s). General notes on the study: In model experiments, template switching captured roughly one uniquely barcoded TCR beta cDNA molecule for every two T cells. Using deep sequencing normalized with unique cDNA molecular identifiers, the study measured how TCR beta repertoire diversity changes with age. Four age groups were formed from the donors: young (average roughly 15 years), middle-aged (just under 40), aged (62) and long-lived (around 82). To avoid experimental bias, donors of different ages were randomly spread across the sequencing lanes. The study analyzed two additional independent replicas of 1 million unique cDNA reads from the same blood draw for two donors, one aged 18 to 30 and one aged 80 or older. Overall results and qualifications from the work: The CMV infection status of donors was not known, potentially confounding age-related changes in expanded clonotypes. Total diversity estimates from one million sequenced T cells were considered lower bounds and underestimates. Observed TCR beta diversity correlated strongly with the percentage of naive T cells measured by flow cytometry. Bulk unsorted PBMC profiling prevented conclusive comparison of naive and antigen-experienced compartments. Compared with the aged group, more naive CD4+ T cells, fewer expanded clones and increased TCR diversity were shown by the long-lived group, suggesting age selection. As age increased, observed TCR beta diversity per million T cells dropped in a roughly linear way, and a significant reduction was already evident by age 40.

The CDR3 numbers 13 residues from cysteine through phenylalanine. Just the 39-base CDR3 DNA is kept, in frame starting at base 1. V and J are truncated by 5 bases and 8 bases respectively, leaving an intervening sequence of 15 bases. On this clonotype itself: What this receptor recognizes is not known. Base qualities are not provided; no much larger clone lies one nucleotide away.

Library creation used 5' RACE. The reads were generated on an Illumina HiSeq 2500. The second PCR ran for roughly 7 to 11 cycles and used a J-beta primer mix along with a sample-barcoded 5' primer. Each TCR beta cDNA molecule received a unique molecular identifier from a template-switch 5' adaptor carrying 12 random nucleotides. Each sample yielded at least 3 million CDR3-containing paired-end reads. The Mint cDNA synthesis kit, primed by a TRBC-specific oligonucleotide, was used to synthesize first-strand cDNA from all RNA. After uracil-DNA glycosylase treatment, a first 18-cycle PCR used universal primers M1SS and BC2_uni_R on all cDNA. The authors' analysis ran thus. Normalization of each sample was performed by random selection of 1 million high-quality reads, each carrying a distinct molecular identifier. Instead of being binned into consensus sequences, reads that shared molecular identifiers were thrown out. MiTCR, run with a Q25 quality threshold and the strictest error-elimination algorithm, handled CDR3 identification, clonotype clustering and error correction. Lower-bound total TCR beta diversity was estimated with a nonparametric unseen species model using Euler transformation. The public sequencing data were trimmed at Q25 with fastp and processed into clonotypes with MiXCR by TCRdb, which kept only in-frame beta chains. Each CDR3 protein appears once, grouped with its most common genes and DNA. It is TCRdb's table, rather than the study itself, that gives the V and J calls and clone size. The sample data list around 940,000 distinct CDR3 sequences, and roughly 47% of these were observed just once. The leading ten clones occupy about a fifth of the sample.

Systemically healthy Caucasian individuals from Russia, approximately 39 in total and aged about 6 to 100 years, were included as donors. Each donor gave roughly 9 milliliters of peripheral blood, drawn into EDTA-treated Vacutainer tubes. Ficoll-Paque density-gradient centrifugation was used to isolate PBMCs, with at least 7 million obtained per sample. Total RNA was extracted from PBMCs with Trizol reagent, with at least 6 micrograms obtained per sample. For every donor, an aliquot of PBMCs went through flow cytometry to measure the percentages of naive CD45RAhigh/CD27high T cells. The sample consisted of blood. This sequence originates from a woman aged 60-70 years in good health. The chain is encoded by TRBV12-3 or TRBV12-4 joined to TRBJ1-2; TRBD1 is a weak D gene call, 6 bases matching. The CDR3 region has the sequence CASSNGGVEGYTF. The sequenced DNA is TGTGCCAGCAGTAACGGGGGCGTAGAAGGCTACACCTTC.